This is a list of T cell receptor beta chains from one sample in a study of identical twins. TCRdb processed the 5' RACE reads anew with MiXCR; each CDR3 protein has one entry. The repertoire holds 120,000 to 150,000 distinct CDR3 sequences, with around 3.4% as singletons. Sequenced sample: memory T cells sorted from blood. Receptors originate from a man aged 18 to 29 in good health. CDR3s include the opening cysteine and the closing phenylalanine or tryptophan. The D gene is left open where the match is weak. Size values are once, few and many counts, or a class for expanded clones, and some rows have none.

>TRBV5-1|many|TRBJ2-5|.
CASSYGLIGQETQYF
TGCGCCAGCAGCTATGGACTAATAGGGCAAGAGACCCAGTACTTC
>TRBV19|many|TRBJ2-2|.
CASSMLGSTGELFF
TGTGCCAGTAGTATGTTAGGGAGCACCGGGGAGCTGTTTTTT
>TRBV5-1|many|TRBJ1-5|.
CASSSDINQPQHF
TGCGCCAGCAGCTCGGACATCAATCAGCCCCAGCATTTT
>TRBV7-2|many|TRBJ2-5|.
CASSLDTARATQYF
TGTGCCAGCAGCTTAGATACGGCCCGGGCGACCCAGTACTTC
>TRBV25-1|.|TRBJ1-2|.
CASSSTVNYGYPF
TGTGCCAGCAGTTCGACAGTTAACTATGGCTACCCCTTC
>TRBV25-1|many|TRBJ2-1|.
CASSDGSSGDSGFNEQFF
TGTGCCAGCAGTGATGGGAGTTCAGGGGATTCGGGGTTTAATGAGCAGTTCTTC
>TRBV20-1|many|TRBJ2-7|TRBD2
CSASRLAGASPPYEQYF
TGCAGTGCTTCCAGACTAGCGGGCGCAAGCCCCCCCTACGAGCAGTACTTC
>TRBV5-1|many|TRBJ1-6|.
CASSPRDGGATLHF
TGCGCCAGCAGCCCACGGGACGGCGGGGCCACCCTCCACTTT
>TRBV12-3/TRBV12-4|many|TRBJ1-2|.
CASSPRGYGYTF
TGTGCCAGCAGTCCGAGGGGCTATGGCTACACCTTC
>TRBV11-1|many|TRBJ2-1|.
CASSFFSSYNEQFF
TGTGCCAGCAGCTTTTTTAGCTCCTACAATGAGCAGTTCTTC
>TRBV29-1|many|TRBJ1-1|.
CSGGTEAFF
TGCAGCGGGGGCACTGAAGCTTTCTTT
>TRBV4-2|many|TRBJ1-4|.
CASSQDGGGKLFF
TGTGCCAGCAGCCAAGATGGTGGTGGAAAACTGTTTTTT
>TRBV5-1|many|TRBJ2-3|.
CASSFTGLKTDTQYF
TGCGCCAGCAGCTTTACAGGGCTGAAGACAGATACGCAGTATTTT
>TRBV9|many|TRBJ2-2|.
CASSLRQESGDTGELFF
TGTGCCAGCAGCCTTAGACAGGAGAGCGGAGACACCGGGGAGCTGTTTTTT
>TRBV5-4|.|TRBJ2-3|TRBD2
CASSPGTSGPSTDTQYF
TGTGCCAGCAGCCCCGGGACTAGCGGACCTAGCACAGATACGCAGTATTTT
>TRBV28|many|TRBJ2-1|.
CASSLGQYDYNEQFF
TGTGCCAGCAGCCTTGGACAGTATGACTACAATGAGCAGTTCTTC
>TRBV24-1|many|TRBJ2-6|.
CATSPSLDGANVLTF
TGTGCCACCAGTCCCTCGCTGGACGGGGCCAACGTCCTGACTTTC
>TRBV11-2|many|TRBJ2-1|.
CASSLSRSAEQFF
TGTGCCAGCAGCTTGTCTAGGTCTGCTGAGCAGTTCTTC
>TRBV20-1|many|TRBJ1-5|TRBD1
CSARGQGGNQPQHF
TGCAGTGCTAGAGGACAGGGGGGGAATCAGCCCCAGCATTTT
>TRBV4-3|many|TRBJ2-7|TRBD2
CASSQDGTSREPHEQYF
TGCGCCAGCAGCCAAGATGGGACTAGCAGGGAGCCCCACGAGCAGTACTTC
>TRBV6-2/TRBV6-3|many|TRBJ2-1|TRBD2
CASSLTPGLLAGEGEQFF
TGTGCCAGCAGTTTGACACCGGGACTTTTGGCGGGAGAGGGTGAGCAGTTCTTC
>TRBV9|many|TRBJ2-1|.
CASKGNSYNEQFF
TGTGCCAGCAAGGGTAACTCCTACAATGAGCAGTTCTTC
>TRBV5-1|many|TRBJ2-1|TRBD2
CASSLPAGGPGNEQFF
TGCGCCAGCAGCTTGCCAGCGGGAGGGCCGGGCAATGAGCAGTTCTTC
>TRBV9|many|TRBJ1-3|.
CASSPDGYSGNTIYF
TGTGCCAGCAGTCCGGACGGATACTCTGGAAACACCATATATTTT
>TRBV7-3|many|TRBJ2-7|.
CASSLNQGGEQYF
TGTGCCAGCAGCTTAAATCAGGGGGGCGAGCAGTACTTC
>TRBV7-2|many|TRBJ1-2|.
CASTPGRHNYGYTF
TGTGCCAGCACCCCGGGTCGGCATAACTATGGCTACACCTTC
>TRBV7-2|many|TRBJ2-7|.
CASSLVPDRPTYEQYF
TGTGCCAGCAGCTTAGTCCCAGATCGACCAACCTACGAGCAGTACTTC
>TRBV6-5|many|TRBJ1-1|.
CASSYSVLTEAFF
TGTGCCAGCAGTTACTCCGTGCTGACCGAAGCTTTCTTT
>TRBV5-1|many|TRBJ2-1|TRBD2
CASTPGQILLAGDEQFF
TGCGCCAGCACTCCGGGACAGATACTACTAGCGGGGGATGAGCAGTTCTTC
>TRBV6-5|many|TRBJ2-1|.
CASSLTYPSSYNEQFF
TGTGCCAGCAGTTTAACTTACCCCAGCTCCTACAATGAGCAGTTCTTC
>TRBV5-4|many|TRBJ2-3|.
CASSSQIFTDTQYF
TGTGCCAGCAGCTCACAAATTTTCACAGATACGCAGTATTTT
>TRBV7-2|many|TRBJ2-7|.
CASSFGEEAYEQYF
TGTGCCAGCAGCTTTGGGGAGGAAGCCTACGAGCAGTACTTC
>TRBV6-1|many|TRBJ2-1|TRBD2
CASSPNGLAGGEQFF
TGTGCCAGCAGCCCCAACGGACTAGCGGGAGGAGAGCAGTTCTTC
>TRBV12-3/TRBV12-4|many|TRBJ2-1|.
CASSWGTYNEQFF
TGTGCCAGCAGTTGGGGGACATACAATGAGCAGTTCTTC
>TRBV9|many|TRBJ1-1|.
CASSSGGLEAFF
TGTGCCAGCAGCTCCGGGGGTCTTGAAGCTTTCTTT
>TRBV25-1|many|TRBJ2-2|.
CASSPKWFGGELFF
TGTGCCAGCAGCCCGAAATGGTTTGGAGGGGAGCTGTTTTTT
>TRBV6-2/TRBV6-3|many|TRBJ2-7|.
CASSKGLEPYEQYF
TGTGCCAGCAGCAAGGGACTGGAACCCTACGAGCAGTACTTC
>TRBV7-6|many|TRBJ2-7|TRBD1
CASSSTRTGGASYEQYF
TGTGCCAGCAGCTCCACGCGAACAGGGGGCGCGTCCTACGAGCAGTACTTC
>TRBV20-1|.|TRBJ2-7|.
CSAKGTDYYEQYF
TGCAGTGCCAAGGGGACGGATTACTACGAGCAGTACTTC
>TRBV18|.|TRBJ2-3|.
CASSPNRAQGNTQYF
TGTGCCAGCTCGCCAAACAGGGCCCAAGGGAATACGCAGTATTTT
>TRBV28|many|TRBJ2-1|.
CATRPGSPYNEQFF
TGTGCCACCCGACCGGGTTCCCCTTACAATGAGCAGTTCTTC
>TRBV7-9|many|TRBJ1-1|TRBD1
CASSGDRGTQPFF
TGTGCCAGCAGCGGCGACAGGGGGACCCAGCCTTTCTTT
>TRBV19|few|TRBJ2-7|TRBD1
CASSPNRGLTYEQYF
TGTGCCAGTAGCCCGAACAGGGGCCTTACCTACGAGCAGTACTTC
>TRBV3-1|many|TRBJ2-5|.
CASSRQLVETQYF
TGTGCCAGCAGCCGCCAACTAGTGGAGACCCAGTACTTC
>TRBV29-1|many|TRBJ2-7|TRBD1
CSVDRDSSYEQYF
TGCAGCGTGGACCGGGACAGCTCCTACGAGCAGTACTTC
>TRBV29-1|many|TRBJ1-1|.
CSVESGYEAFF
TGCAGCGTTGAAAGCGGGTATGAAGCTTTCTTT
>TRBV18|.|TRBJ2-7|TRBD1
CASSPPGTATYEQYF
TGTGCCAGCTCACCACCTGGGACAGCAACCTACGAGCAGTACTTC
>TRBV2|few|TRBJ1-5|TRBD1
CASSGTDQNNQPQHF
TGTGCCAGCAGCGGGACAGACCAAAACAATCAGCCCCAGCATTTT
>TRBV11-3|many|TRBJ1-3|.
CASSFLGVGNTIYF
TGTGCCAGCAGCTTTCTGGGGGTTGGAAACACCATATATTTT
>TRBV18|many|TRBJ2-1|.
CASSLSSAGGEQFF
TGTGCCAGCTCACTTTCTAGCGCTGGGGGTGAGCAGTTCTTC
>TRBV25-1|many|TRBJ2-7|TRBD1
CASSVPGGTYEQYF
TGTGCCAGCAGTGTCCCAGGGGGCACCTACGAGCAGTACTTC
>TRBV14|many|TRBJ2-6|.
CASSLQGSGANVLTF
TGTGCCAGCAGCCTCCAGGGATCAGGGGCCAACGTCCTGACTTTC
>TRBV9|once|TRBJ1-1|.
CASSVEAGKTEAFF
TGTGCCAGCAGCGTAGAGGCAGGGAAGACTGAAGCTTTCTTT
>TRBV7-2|many|TRBJ2-2|.
CASTFPRPAGELFF
TGTGCCAGCACCTTCCCCCGGCCAGCCGGGGAGCTGTTTTTT
>TRBV18|many|TRBJ1-1|.
CASSPQRTVNTEAFF
TGTGCCAGCTCACCTCAGCGGACAGTCAACACTGAAGCTTTCTTT
>TRBV11-1|many|TRBJ2-1|TRBD2
CASSSNPGTSGGSYNEQFF
TGTGCCAGCAGCTCCAACCCCGGGACTAGCGGGGGCTCCTACAATGAGCAGTTCTTC
>TRBV5-1|many|TRBJ2-3|.
CASSPEGYKTDTQYF
TGCGCCAGCAGCCCCGAGGGGTATAAAACAGATACGCAGTATTTT
>TRBV7-2|many|TRBJ2-1|.
CASSLWGQGSHNEQFF
TGTGCCAGCAGCTTATGGGGGCAGGGTTCCCACAATGAGCAGTTCTTC
>TRBV6-1|.|TRBJ2-6|.
CASSEVSGANVLTF
TGTGCCAGCAGTGAAGTCTCTGGGGCCAACGTCCTGACTTTC